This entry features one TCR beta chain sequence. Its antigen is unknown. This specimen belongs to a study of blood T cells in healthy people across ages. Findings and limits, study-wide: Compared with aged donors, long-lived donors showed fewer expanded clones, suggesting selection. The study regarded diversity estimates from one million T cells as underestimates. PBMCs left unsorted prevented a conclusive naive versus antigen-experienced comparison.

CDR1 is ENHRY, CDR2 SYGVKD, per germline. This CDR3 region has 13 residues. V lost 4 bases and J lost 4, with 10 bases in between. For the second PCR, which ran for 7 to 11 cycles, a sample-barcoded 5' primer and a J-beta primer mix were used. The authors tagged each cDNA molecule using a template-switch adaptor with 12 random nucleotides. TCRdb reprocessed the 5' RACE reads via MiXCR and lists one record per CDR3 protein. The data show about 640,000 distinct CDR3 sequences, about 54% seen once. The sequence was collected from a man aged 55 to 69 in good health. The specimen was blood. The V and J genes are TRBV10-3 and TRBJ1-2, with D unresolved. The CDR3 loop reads CAISGWLGYGYTF. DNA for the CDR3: TGTGCCATCAGTGGGTGGCTGGGCTATGGCTACACCTTC.